This T cell receptor beta chain appears in the sequencing data of a study of technical replicates of blood from several donors. Sequenced by immunoSEQ multiplex PCR; TCRdb stores in-frame clones only, minus some. The table has about 73,000 clones, 90% seen once. The material sequenced was PBMCs. The clonotype comes from a human donor in good health. Some clones in this sample may be carry-over from other donors' samples.

The CDR3 DNA is TGTGCCAGCAGTCAACTAGCGGGAGTGGTCCACGAGCAGTACTTC. Translation: CASSQLAGVVHEQYF. The chain links TRBV6-5 to TRBJ2-7; 11 bases fit TRBD2. In germline, CDR1 is MNHEY, CDR2 SVGAGI. CDR3 length equals 15 residues. The V gene end was trimmed by 5 bases and the J gene end by 5 bases; junction bases not matched to a gene: 8.